This T cell receptor (beta chain) is from a study of blood T cell repertoires in COVID-19. As for the study in general: Both acute and convalescent COVID-19 samples were obtained from the United States, Italy and Spain. T cells, B-cell-depleted T cells, or PBMCs provided the cDNA or gDNA that served as material.

Under the authors' procedure: Reference gene primer amplification yielded estimated nucleated cell counts. The data were produced by immunoSEQ multiplex PCR, yet TCRdb's version contains in-frame clones alone and is incomplete. V, J and clone size reflect that table, while D and trimming were determined from the DNA. The data show some 140,000 clones, with approximately 87% seen just once and 2% to 2.5% held by the top ten. The TCR comes from a man in his sixties or seventies with active COVID-19. The specimen sequenced was peripheral blood.

Here the CDR3 reads CASIPHPSTGELFF. The CDR3 DNA reads TGTGCCAGCATTCCTCATCCGAGCACCGGGGAGCTGTTTTTT. The V call is TRBV28, the J call TRBJ2-2; no clear D gene. This CDR3 region has 14 residues. Looked up from germline, CDR1 is MDHEN and CDR2 is SYDVKM. Trimming took off 7 bases at V and 4 bases at J, with 13 bases between the two ends.